This T cell receptor (beta chain) is from a study of beta chain features in type 1 diabetes. Overall study findings and caveats: Moderately but significantly shorter TCRB CDR3s were found in Type 1 diabetes patients in all four CD4+ subsets.

This clone was seen a single time. Antigen specificity is unknown. CD4+ naive, central memory, regulatory and stem cell-like memory cells were sorted via CD45RO/CCR7/CD25/CD127/CD95/CD27. Of the isolated RNA, all was reverse transcribed, and so the sequenced material was expressed TCRB transcripts. TCRdb keeps only in-frame clones here, not all; method: immunoSEQ multiplex PCR. The sample carries roughly 280,000 clones, 24% recorded once. Germline CDR1 and CDR2: MGHDK and SYGVNS. V lost 6 bases and J lost 6; bases outside the gene matches: 7. The CDR3 is made up of 14 amino acids. This clonotype originated in a woman aged 25-40 years with type 1 diabetes. The V call is TRBV25-1, the J call TRBJ2-7, with 11 bases fitting TRBD1. Sequenced sample: naive CD4+ T cells from blood. In nucleotides, the CDR3 is TGTGCCAGCAGCCCACCGGGACAGGGGGGCGAGCAGTACTTC. This gives the protein CASSPPGQGGEQYF.